The clone carrying this T cell receptor (beta chain) was detected only a few times. What it binds is unknown. This beta chain was picked up by a library intended for alpha chains and is off target, so its count carries little meaning. This sample is drawn from a study of spatial heterogeneity in lung cancer. Broader study findings: Intratumoral expanded alpha and beta TCR counts were found to track tumor mutation counts.

MiXCR was run by TCRdb on the 5' RACE reads, yielding one entry per CDR3 protein. The table shows more than 10,000 distinct CDR3 sequences, with 5.1% occurring only once. Regarding time point: sample taken at primary tumor resection. Trimming shortened V by 3 bases and J by 0 bases, and 8 bases separated the two germline ends. The CDR3 spans 14 residues. Germline CDR1 SQVTM, CDR2 ANQGSEA. The sequences come from lung tumor tissue, collected at surgery. This rearrangement joins TRBV29-1 to TRBJ2-2; D may be TRBD2 (5 bases). This TCR was recovered from a male donor with early-stage non-small cell lung cancer. DNA of the CDR3: TGCAGCGTTGAGTCTAGCTCGAACACCGGGGAGCTGTTTTTT. Amino acid sequence: CSVESSSNTGELFF.